This TCR beta chain was captured by sequencing in a study of a mutant IDH1 vaccine in newly diagnosed glioma. On the study more broadly: Vaccines were first given 4-6 weeks after radiotherapy alone, or with temozolomide cycles. Before enrollment, patients got radiotherapy alone, temozolomide alone, or mostly the combination.

Sample time point: week 35, safety follow-up. Each dose of the vaccine consisted of 300 ug of mutant IDH1 20-mer peptide, with topical imiquimod. Of note for this clone: Its specificity is unknown.

Assay: immunoSEQ multiplex PCR; the TCRdb copy retains only in-frame clones and omits some. This table has roughly 68,000 clones, 74% appearing once. Germline V gives CDR1 SQVTM, CDR2 ANQGSEA. The CDR3 covers 8 residues. V was clipped by 0 bases and J by 16 bases, with 4 bases between them. The sequenced sample was PBMCs, obtained from a glioma patient whose treatment included an IDH1 peptide vaccine. The V call is TRBV29-1, the J call TRBJ2-1; D unclear. This receptor was identified in a man aged 45-65 years with glioma. Here the CDR3 DNA reads TGCAGCGTTGAAGACGGTTTCTTC. This codes for CSVEDGFF.